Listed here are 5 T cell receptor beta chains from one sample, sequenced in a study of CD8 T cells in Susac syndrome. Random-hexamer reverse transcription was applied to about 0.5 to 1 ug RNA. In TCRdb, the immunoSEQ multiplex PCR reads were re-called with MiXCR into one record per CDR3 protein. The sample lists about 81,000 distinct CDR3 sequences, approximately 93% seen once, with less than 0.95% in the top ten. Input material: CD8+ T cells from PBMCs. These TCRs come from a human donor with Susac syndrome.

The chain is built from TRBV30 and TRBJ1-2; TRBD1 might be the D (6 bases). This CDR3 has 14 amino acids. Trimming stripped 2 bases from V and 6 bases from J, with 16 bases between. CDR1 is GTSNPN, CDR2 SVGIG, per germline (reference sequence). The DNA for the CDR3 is TGTGCCTGGAGTCCGGGACATTTGTTCAATGGCTACACCTTC. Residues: CAWSPGHLFNGYTF.

For the CDR3, the DNA is TGTGCCAGCAGCGCTTCTAGCAGAACCTACGAGCAGTACTTC. It specifies CASSASSRTYEQYF. The chain links TRBV9 to TRBJ2-7; D is possibly TRBD2 (5 bases). This CDR3 contains 14 residues. The germline gives CDR1 SGDLS, CDR2 YYNGEE. Trimming removed 3 bases at V and 2 bases at J, with 12 bases between.

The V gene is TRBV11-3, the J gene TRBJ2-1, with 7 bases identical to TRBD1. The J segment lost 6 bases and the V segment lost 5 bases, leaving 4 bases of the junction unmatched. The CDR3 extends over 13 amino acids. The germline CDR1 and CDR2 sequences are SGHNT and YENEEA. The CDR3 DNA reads TGTGCCAGCAGCCAACGGGACAGCAATGAGCAGTTCTTC. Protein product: CASSQRDSNEQFF.

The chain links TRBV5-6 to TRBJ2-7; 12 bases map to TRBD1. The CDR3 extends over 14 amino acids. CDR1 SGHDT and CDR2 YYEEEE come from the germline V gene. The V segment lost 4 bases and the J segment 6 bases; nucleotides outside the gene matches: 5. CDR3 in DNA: TGTGCCAGCAGCGCAGGGACAGGGGGCTTCGAGCAGTACTTC. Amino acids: CASSAGTGGFEQYF.

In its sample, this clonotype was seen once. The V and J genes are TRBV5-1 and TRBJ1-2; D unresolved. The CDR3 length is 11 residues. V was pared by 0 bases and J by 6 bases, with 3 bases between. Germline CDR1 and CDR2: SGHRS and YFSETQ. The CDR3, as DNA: TGCGCCAGCAGCTTGGGTAATGGCTACACCTTC. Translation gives CASSLGNGYTF. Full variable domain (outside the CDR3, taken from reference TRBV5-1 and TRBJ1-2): KAGVTQTPRYLIKTRGQQVTLSCSPISGHRSVSWYQQTPGQGLQFLFEYFSETQRNKGNFPGRFSGRQFSNSRSEMNVSTLELGDSALYLCASSLGNGYTFGSGTRLTVV.